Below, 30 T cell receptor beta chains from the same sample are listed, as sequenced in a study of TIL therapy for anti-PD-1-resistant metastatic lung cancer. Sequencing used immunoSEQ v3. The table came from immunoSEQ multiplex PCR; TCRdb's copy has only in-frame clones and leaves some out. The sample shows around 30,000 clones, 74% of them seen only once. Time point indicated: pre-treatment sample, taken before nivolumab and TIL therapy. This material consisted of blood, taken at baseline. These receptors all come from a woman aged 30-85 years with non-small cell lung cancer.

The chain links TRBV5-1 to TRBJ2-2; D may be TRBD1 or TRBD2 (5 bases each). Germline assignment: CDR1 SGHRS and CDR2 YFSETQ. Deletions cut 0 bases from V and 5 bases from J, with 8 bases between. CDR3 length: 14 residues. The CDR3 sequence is CASSLDWGTGELFF. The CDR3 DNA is TGCGCCAGCAGCTTGGATTGGGGGACCGGGGAGCTGTTTTTT.

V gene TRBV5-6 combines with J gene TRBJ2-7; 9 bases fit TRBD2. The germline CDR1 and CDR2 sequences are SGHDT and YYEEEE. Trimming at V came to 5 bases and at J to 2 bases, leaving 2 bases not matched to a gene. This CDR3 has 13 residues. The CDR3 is CASSWTSAYEQYF. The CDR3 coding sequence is TGTGCCAGCAGTTGGACTAGCGCCTACGAGCAGTACTTC.

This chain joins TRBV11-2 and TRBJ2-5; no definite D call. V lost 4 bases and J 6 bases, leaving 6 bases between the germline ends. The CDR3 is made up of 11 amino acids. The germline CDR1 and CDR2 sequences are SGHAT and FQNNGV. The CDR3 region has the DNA TGTGCCAGCAGCTCCATACAGACCCAGTACTTC. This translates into CASSSIQTQYF.

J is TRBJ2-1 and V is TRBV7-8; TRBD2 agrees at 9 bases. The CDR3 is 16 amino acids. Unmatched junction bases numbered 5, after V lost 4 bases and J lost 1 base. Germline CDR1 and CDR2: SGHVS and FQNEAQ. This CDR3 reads CASSYVAGASYNEQFF. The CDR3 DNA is TGTGCCAGCAGCTACGTAGCGGGAGCATCCTACAATGAGCAGTTCTTC.

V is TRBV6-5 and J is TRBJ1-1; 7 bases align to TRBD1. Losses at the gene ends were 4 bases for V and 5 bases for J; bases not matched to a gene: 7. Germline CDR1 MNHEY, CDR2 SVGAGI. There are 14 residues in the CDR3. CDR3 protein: CASSLNQGGTEAFF. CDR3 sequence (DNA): TGTGCCAGCAGTTTGAACCAGGGGGGTACTGAAGCTTTCTTT.

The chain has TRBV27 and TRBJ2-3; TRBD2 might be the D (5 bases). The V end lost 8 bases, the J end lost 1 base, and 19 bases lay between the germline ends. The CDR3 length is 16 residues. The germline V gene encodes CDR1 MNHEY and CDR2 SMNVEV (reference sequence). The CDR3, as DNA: TGTGCCAGCTCCTTGGGGTGGCGGGCCCGCACAGATACGCAGTATTTT. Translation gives CASSLGWRARTDTQYF.

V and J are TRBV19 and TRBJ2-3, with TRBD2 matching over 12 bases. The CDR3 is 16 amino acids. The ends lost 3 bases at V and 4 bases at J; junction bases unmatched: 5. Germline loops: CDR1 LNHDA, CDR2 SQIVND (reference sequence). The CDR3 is CASSMMASGRADTQYF. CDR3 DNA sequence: TGTGCCAGTAGTATGATGGCTAGCGGGAGGGCAGATACGCAGTATTTT.

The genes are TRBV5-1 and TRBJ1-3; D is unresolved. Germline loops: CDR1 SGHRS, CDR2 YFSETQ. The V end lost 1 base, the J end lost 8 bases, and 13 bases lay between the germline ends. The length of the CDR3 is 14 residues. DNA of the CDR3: TGCGCCAGCAGCTTGACCGGTATTCAAGACACCATATATTTT. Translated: CASSLTGIQDTIYF.

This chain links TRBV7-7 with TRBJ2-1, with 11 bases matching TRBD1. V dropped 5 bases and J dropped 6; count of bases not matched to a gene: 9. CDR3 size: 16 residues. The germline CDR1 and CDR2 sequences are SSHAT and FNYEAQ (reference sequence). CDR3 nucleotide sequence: TGTGCCAGCAGCGCACATACCGGGACAGGGGGCAATGAGCAGTTCTTC. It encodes CASSAHTGTGGNEQFF.

CDR3 sequence: CASSLGTGKGRETQYF. The CDR3 DNA reads TGCGCCAGCAGCTTGGGGACAGGGAAAGGACGAGAGACCCAGTACTTC. The J gene is TRBJ2-5, the V gene TRBV5-1; 8 bases line up with TRBD1. Germline V lookup: CDR1 SGHRS, CDR2 YFSETQ. The CDR3 loop spans 16 amino acids. Trimming took 0 bases from V and 4 from J; bases not matched to a gene: 8.

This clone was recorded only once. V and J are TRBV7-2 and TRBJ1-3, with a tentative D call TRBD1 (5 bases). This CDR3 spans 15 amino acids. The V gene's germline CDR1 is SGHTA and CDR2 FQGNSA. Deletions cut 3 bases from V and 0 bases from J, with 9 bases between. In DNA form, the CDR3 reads TGTGCCAGCAGCTTCAGGGCGAGCTCTGGAAACACCATATATTTT. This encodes CASSFRASSGNTIYF. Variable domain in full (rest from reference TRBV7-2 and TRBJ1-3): GAGVSQSPSNKVTEKGKDVELRCDPISGHTALYWYRQSLGQGLEFLIYFQGNSAPDKSGLPSDRFSAERTGGSVSTLTIQRTQQEDSAVYLCASSFRASSGNTIYFGEGSWLTVV.

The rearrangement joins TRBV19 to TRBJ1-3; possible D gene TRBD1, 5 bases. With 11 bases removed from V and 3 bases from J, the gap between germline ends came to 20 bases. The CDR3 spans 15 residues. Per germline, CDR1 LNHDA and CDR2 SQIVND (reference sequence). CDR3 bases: TGTGCCTCGAACCGGGCAGGGCTCAATGGAAACACCATATATTTT. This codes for CASNRAGLNGNTIYF.

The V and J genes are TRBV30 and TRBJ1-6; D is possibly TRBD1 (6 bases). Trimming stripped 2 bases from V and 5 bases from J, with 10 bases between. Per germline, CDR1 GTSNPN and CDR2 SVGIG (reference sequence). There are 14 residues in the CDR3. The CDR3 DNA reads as TGTGCCTGGAGTTGGGGGCGGAATAATTCACCCCTCCACTTT. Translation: CAWSWGRNNSPLHF.

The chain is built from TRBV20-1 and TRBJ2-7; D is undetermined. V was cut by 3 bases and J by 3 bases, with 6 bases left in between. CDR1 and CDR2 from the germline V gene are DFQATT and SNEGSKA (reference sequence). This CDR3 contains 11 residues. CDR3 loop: CSASDLYEQYF. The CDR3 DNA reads TGCAGTGCTAGCGACCTCTACGAGCAGTACTTC.

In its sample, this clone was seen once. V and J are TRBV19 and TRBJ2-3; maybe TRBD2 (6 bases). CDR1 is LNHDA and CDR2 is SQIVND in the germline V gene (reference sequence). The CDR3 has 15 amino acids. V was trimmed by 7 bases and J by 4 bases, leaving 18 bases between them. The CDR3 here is CASMRVPGVPDTQYF. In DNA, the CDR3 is TGTGCCAGTATGAGGGTCCCGGGAGTGCCAGATACGCAGTATTTT.

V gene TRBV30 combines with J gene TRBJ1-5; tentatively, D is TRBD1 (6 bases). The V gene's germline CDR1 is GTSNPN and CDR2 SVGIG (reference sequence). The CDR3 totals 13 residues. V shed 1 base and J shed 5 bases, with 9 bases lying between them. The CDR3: CAWSEQGYQPQHF. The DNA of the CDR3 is TGTGCCTGGAGTGAACAGGGTTATCAGCCCCAGCATTTT.

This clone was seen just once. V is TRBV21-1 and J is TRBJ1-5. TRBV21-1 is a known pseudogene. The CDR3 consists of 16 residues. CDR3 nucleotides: TGTGCCAGCTTGCAGGGAGGTCCGGGTAGCAATCAGCCCCAGCATTTT. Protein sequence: CASLQGGPGSNQPQHF.

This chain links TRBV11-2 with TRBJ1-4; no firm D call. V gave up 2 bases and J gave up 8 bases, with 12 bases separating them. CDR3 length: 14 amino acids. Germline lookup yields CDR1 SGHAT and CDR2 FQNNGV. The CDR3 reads CASSLPAGGEKLFF. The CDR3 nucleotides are TGTGCCAGCAGCTTACCTGCCGGTGGGGAAAAACTGTTTTTT.

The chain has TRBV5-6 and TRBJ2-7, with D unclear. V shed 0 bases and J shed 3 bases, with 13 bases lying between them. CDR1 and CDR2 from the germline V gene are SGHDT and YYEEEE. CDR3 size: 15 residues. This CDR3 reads CASSLGQVTHYEQYF. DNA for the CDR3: TGTGCCAGCAGCTTGGGGCAGGTCACCCACTACGAGCAGTACTTC. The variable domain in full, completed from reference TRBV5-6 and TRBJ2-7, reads DAGVTQSPTHLIKTRGQQVTLRCSPKSGHDTVSWYQQALGQGPQFIFQYYEEEERQRGNFPDRFSGHQFPNYSSELNVNALLLGDSALYLCASSLGQVTHYEQYFGPGTRLTVT.

The CDR3 loop reads CATSRTSAQETQYF. In DNA form, the CDR3 reads TGTGCCACCAGCAGGACTAGCGCCCAAGAGACCCAGTACTTC. The V and J genes are TRBV15 and TRBJ2-5, with 8 bases aligning to TRBD2. This CDR3 comprises 14 residues. J gave up 1 base and V 3 bases, and 1 base lay outside the gene matches. Germline V gene sequence: CDR1 LNHNV, CDR2 YYDKDF (reference sequence).

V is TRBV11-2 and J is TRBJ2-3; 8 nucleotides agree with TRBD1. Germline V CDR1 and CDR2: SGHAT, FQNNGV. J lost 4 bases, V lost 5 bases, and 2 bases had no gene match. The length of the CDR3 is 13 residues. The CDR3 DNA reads TGTGCCAGCAGCCAGGGGGCGTCAGATACGCAGTATTTT. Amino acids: CASSQGASDTQYF.

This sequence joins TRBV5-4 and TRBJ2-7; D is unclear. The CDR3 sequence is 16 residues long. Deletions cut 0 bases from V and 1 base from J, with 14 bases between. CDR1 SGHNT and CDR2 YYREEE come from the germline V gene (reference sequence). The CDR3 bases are TGTGCCAGCAGCTTGGACCCCGGATTTAAGTCCTACGAGCAGTACTTC. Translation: CASSLDPGFKSYEQYF.

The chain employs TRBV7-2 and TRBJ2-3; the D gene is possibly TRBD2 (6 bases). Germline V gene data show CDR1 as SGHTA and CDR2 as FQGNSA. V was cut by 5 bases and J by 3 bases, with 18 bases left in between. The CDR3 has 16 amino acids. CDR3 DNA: TGTGCCAGCAGCCAAGCAGCGGGTTGGGGAACAGATACGCAGTATTTT. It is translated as CASSQAAGWGTDTQYF.

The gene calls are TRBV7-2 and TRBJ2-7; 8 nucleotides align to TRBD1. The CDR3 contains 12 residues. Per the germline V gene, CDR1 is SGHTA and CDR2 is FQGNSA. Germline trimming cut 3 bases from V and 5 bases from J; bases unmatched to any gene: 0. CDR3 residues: CASSLTGDEQYF. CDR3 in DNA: TGTGCCAGCAGCTTGACAGGGGACGAGCAGTACTTC.

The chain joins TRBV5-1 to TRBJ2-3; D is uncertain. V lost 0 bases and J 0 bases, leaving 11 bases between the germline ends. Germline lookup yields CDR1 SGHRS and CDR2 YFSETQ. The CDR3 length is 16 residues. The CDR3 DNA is TGCGCCAGCAGCTTGGGGGTAGCAGTCAGCACAGATACGCAGTATTTT. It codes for CASSLGVAVSTDTQYF.

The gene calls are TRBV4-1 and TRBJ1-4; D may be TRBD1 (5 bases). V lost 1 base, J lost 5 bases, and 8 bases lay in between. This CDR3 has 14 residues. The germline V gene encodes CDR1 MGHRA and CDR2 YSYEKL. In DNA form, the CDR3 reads TGCGCCAGCAGCCAAGTTGGGGCAAATGAAAAACTGTTTTTT. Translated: CASSQVGANEKLFF.

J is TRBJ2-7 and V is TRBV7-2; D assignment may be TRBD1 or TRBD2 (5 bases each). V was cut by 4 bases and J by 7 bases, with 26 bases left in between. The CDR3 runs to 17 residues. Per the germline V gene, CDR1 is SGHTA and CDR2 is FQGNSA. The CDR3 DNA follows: TGTGCCAGCAGCTCCCACGGAGACGGGACGGGTAATCGGGAGCAGTACTTC. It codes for CASSSHGDGTGNREQYF.

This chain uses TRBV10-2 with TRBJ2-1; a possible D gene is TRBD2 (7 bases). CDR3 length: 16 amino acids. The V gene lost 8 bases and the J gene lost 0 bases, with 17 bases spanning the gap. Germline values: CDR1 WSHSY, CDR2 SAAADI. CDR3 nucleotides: TGCGCCAGCCAACGAGGGGGGGGCAGCTCCTACAATGAGCAGTTCTTC. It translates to CASQRGGGSSYNEQFF.

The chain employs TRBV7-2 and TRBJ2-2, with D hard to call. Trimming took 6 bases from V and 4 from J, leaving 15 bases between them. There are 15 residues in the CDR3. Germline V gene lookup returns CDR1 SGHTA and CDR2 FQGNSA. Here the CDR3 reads CASSESGFFTGELFF. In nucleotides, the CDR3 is TGTGCCAGCAGTGAATCCGGGTTCTTCACCGGGGAGCTGTTTTTT.

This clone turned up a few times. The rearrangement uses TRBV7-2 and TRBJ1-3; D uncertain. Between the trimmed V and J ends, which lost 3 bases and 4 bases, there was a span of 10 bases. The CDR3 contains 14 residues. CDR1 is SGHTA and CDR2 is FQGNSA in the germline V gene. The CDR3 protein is CASSFNTVGNTIYF. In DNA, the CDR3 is TGTGCCAGCAGCTTCAATACGGTCGGAAACACCATATATTTT.